The 18 T cell receptor beta chains below all came from one sample that was sequenced in a study of monozygotic twins with inflammatory bowel disease. TCRdb re-called the 5' RACE reads; one entry per CDR3 protein, DNA not given. The sample table includes about 160,000 distinct CDR3 sequences. The specimen was blood. The receptors were sampled from a human donor with ulcerative colitis or Crohn's disease, or a healthy co-twin of an affected twin (not recorded which).

The V call is TRBV20-1, the J call TRBJ2-5; TCRdb's D call of TRBD2 is untestable without DNA. Germline assignment: CDR1 DFQATT and CDR2 SNEGSKA (reference sequence). The CDR3 extends over 15 amino acids. The CDR3 loop is CSAGTSGRVWETQYF.

The chain carries TRBV5-1 and TRBJ2-7; the TCRdb D gene call, TRBD2, has no DNA to confirm it. CDR1 is SGHRS and CDR2 is YFSETQ in the germline V gene. The CDR3 contains 16 residues. CDR3 residues: CASSPRLAGGPWEQYF. Supplemented by reference TRBV5-1 and TRBJ2-7, the full variable domain reads KAGVTQTPRYLIKTRGQQVTLSCSPISGHRSVSWYQQTPGQGLQFLFEYFSETQRNKGNFPGRFSGRQFSNSRSEMNVSTLELGDSALYLCASSPRLAGGPWEQYFGPGTRLTVT.

The genes are TRBV6-2 or TRBV6-3 and TRBJ2-1; as DNA is missing, the TRBD2 call by TCRdb cannot be tested. The germline V gene encodes CDR1 MNHEY and CDR2 SVGEGT. This CDR3 spans 16 amino acids. The CDR3 is CASSYSLAGPHNEQFF.

The CDR3 loop is CASSLNRGADTQYF. The chain is built from TRBV11-2 and TRBJ2-3; there is no DNA to check the TCRdb D call of TRBD1. Germline lookup yields CDR1 SGHAT and CDR2 FQNNGV. CDR3 length: 14 amino acids. The full variable domain, in which reference TRBV11-2 and TRBJ2-3 provide the parts outside the CDR3, is EAGVAQSPRYKIIEKRQSVAFWCNPISGHATLYWYQQILGQGPKLLIQFQNNGVVDDSQLPKDRFSAERLKGVDSTLKIQPAKLEDSAVYLCASSLNRGADTQYFGPGTRLTVL.

This sequence joins TRBV25-1 and TRBJ2-5; absent DNA, TCRdb's TRBD2 call cannot be checked. Looked up from germline, CDR1 is MGHDK and CDR2 is SYGVNS. The CDR3 covers 15 residues. CDR3 in amino acids: CASRKTSGGQETQYF.

The chain uses TRBV28 and TRBJ1-2. The CDR3 totals 13 residues. CDR1 is MDHEN and CDR2 is SYDVKM in the germline V gene. CDR3 sequence: CASSYQGPYGYTF.

The chain is built from TRBV28 and TRBJ2-7; TCRdb selects TRBD2, and the lack of DNA leaves this call unchecked. Germline CDR1 reads MDHEN; CDR2 reads SYDVKM. CDR3 length equals 14 residues. CDR3 in amino acids: CASTSQGLSYEQYF.

The genes are TRBV20-1 and TRBJ2-5; TCRdb's assignment of TRBD1 cannot be checked, as there is no DNA. The V gene's germline CDR1 is DFQATT and CDR2 SNEGSKA (reference sequence). CDR3 size: 15 residues. This CDR3 is CSASSGATPQETQYF.

Here the CDR3 reads CASSQDVTSGTSYNEQFF. The gene calls are TRBV3-1 and TRBJ2-1; TCRdb proposes TRBD2, but this gene call is untestable without DNA. The CDR3 loop spans 18 amino acids. Germline assignment: CDR1 LGHDT and CDR2 YNNKEL (reference sequence).

CDR3: CSARGEVIIYEQYF. The rearrangement links TRBV20-1 to TRBJ2-7; as DNA is missing, the TRBD2 call by TCRdb cannot be tested. Germline V lookup: CDR1 DFQATT, CDR2 SNEGSKA (reference sequence). The CDR3 sequence is 14 residues long.

The J gene is TRBJ2-2, the V gene TRBV19; the D call of TRBD1 rests on TCRdb alone, since no DNA is present to check it. CDR3 length equals 16 residues. Germline CDR1 reads LNHDA; CDR2 reads SQIVND (reference sequence). The chain's CDR3 is CASSIGTEPNTGELFF.

The CDR3 here is CASSFAGGRAEAFF. The rearrangement uses TRBV28 and TRBJ1-1; TCRdb picks TRBD1, but there is no DNA to check that call. The CDR3 is 14 amino acids. The germline gives CDR1 MDHEN, CDR2 SYDVKM. Using reference TRBV28 and TRBJ1-1 for the parts outside the CDR3, the full variable domain is DVKVTQSSRYLVKRTGEKVFLECVQDMDHENMFWYRQDPGLGLRLIYFSYDVKMKEKGDIPEGYSVSREKKERFSLILESASTNQTSMYLCASSFAGGRAEAFFGQGTRLTVV.

The genes are TRBV21-1 and TRBJ2-7; TCRdb outputs TRBD1, but without DNA this stays unchecked. TRBV21-1 is given as a pseudogene. CDR3 size: 15 residues. The chain's CDR3 is CASSKAARGYYEQYF.

This chain joins TRBV6-1 and TRBJ1-5. There are 14 residues in the CDR3. Germline CDR1 reads MNHNS; CDR2 reads SASEGT. The CDR3 spells CASSEYPEGQPQHF.

The chain employs TRBV5-6 and TRBJ2-2. This CDR3 region has 15 residues. Germline V lookup: CDR1 SGHDT, CDR2 YYEEEE. The CDR3 loop reads CASRGGRTDTGELFF.

The chain is built from TRBV15 and TRBJ2-7; with no DNA, the TCRdb D assignment of TRBD1 cannot be verified. The CDR3 loop spans 14 amino acids. Germline V gene lookup returns CDR1 LNHNV and CDR2 YYDKDF (reference sequence). The CDR3 is CATSRDRVDYEQYF.

The gene calls are TRBV12-3 or TRBV12-4 and TRBJ2-2; without DNA, the TCRdb call of TRBD1 cannot be checked. The CDR3 sequence is 15 residues long. This CDR3 is CASSYRQGAQRELFF.

The chain has TRBV4-2 and TRBJ2-6; TCRdb selects TRBD1, and the lack of DNA leaves this call unchecked. The germline CDR1 and CDR2 sequences are LGHNA and YNFKEQ. CDR3 length equals 18 residues. The CDR3 loop is CASSQDPGGTSGANVLTF.